A selection of T cell receptor beta chains follows, all from one sample in a study of OX40 agonist ivuxolimab in advanced cancers. Repertoires were generated with immunoSEQ multiplex PCR, while TCRdb's copy carries only in-frame clones and drops some. The sample holds 75,000 to 90,000 clones, around 84% seen once. The sample in question was CD4+ or CD8+ T cells sorted from blood, obtained in a trial of the OX40 agonist ivuxolimab. The receptors shown here come from an adult with an advanced solid tumor such as melanoma, head and neck, liver or kidney cancer. Each CDR3 is given with its conserved first and last residue. D genes are given only for firm matches. Some rows have no size entry. The others give once, few or many, or a class for an expanded clone.

cdr3_length: 10
clone_size: once
v_call: TRBV23-1
d_call: NA
j_call: TRBJ1-1
cdr3_aa: CASSQHEAFF
cdr3_nt: TGCGCCAGCAGTCAGCATGAAGCTTTCTTT

cdr3_length: 13
clone_size: NA
v_call: TRBV9
d_call: NA
j_call: TRBJ1-3
cdr3_aa: CASSPDKGNTIYF
cdr3_nt: TGTGCCAGCAGCCCAGACAAAGGAAACACCATATATTTT

cdr3_length: 16
clone_size: NA
v_call: TRBV18
d_call: TRBD1
j_call: TRBJ1-5
cdr3_aa: CASSPVAGGSNQPQHF
cdr3_nt: TGTGCCAGCTCACCAGTGGCAGGGGGAAGCAATCAGCCCCAGCATTTT

cdr3_length: 16
clone_size: NA
v_call: TRBV7-9
d_call: NA
j_call: TRBJ1-2
cdr3_aa: CASSPAGVLLFYGYTF
cdr3_nt: TGTGCCAGCAGTCCAGCGGGGGTACTCCTCTTCTATGGCTACACCTTC

cdr3_length: 15
clone_size: NA
v_call: TRBV11-2
d_call: TRBD2
j_call: TRBJ2-7
cdr3_aa: CASSLGASGFYEQYF
cdr3_nt: TGTGCCAGCAGCTTAGGGGCTAGCGGGTTCTACGAGCAGTACTTC

cdr3_length: 11
clone_size: NA
v_call: TRBV20-1
d_call: NA
j_call: TRBJ2-1
cdr3_aa: CSVRGGNEQFF
cdr3_nt: TGCAGTGTCAGGGGGGGAAATGAGCAGTTCTTC

cdr3_length: 14
clone_size: NA
v_call: TRBV6-5
d_call: NA
j_call: TRBJ1-3
cdr3_aa: CASRSFGSGNTIYF
cdr3_nt: TGTGCCAGCAGGAGCTTCGGCTCTGGAAACACCATATATTTT

cdr3_length: 14
clone_size: NA
v_call: TRBV7-2
d_call: TRBD2
j_call: TRBJ2-7
cdr3_aa: CASSPGLARGEQYF
cdr3_nt: TGTGCCAGCAGTCCCGGACTAGCGCGAGGCGAGCAGTACTTC

cdr3_length: 15
clone_size: NA
v_call: TRBV6-4
d_call: TRBD1
j_call: TRBJ1-2
cdr3_aa: CASSDWGQGSNGYTF
cdr3_nt: TGTGCCAGCAGTGACTGGGGACAGGGATCCAATGGCTACACCTTC

cdr3_length: 15
clone_size: NA
v_call: TRBV5-1
d_call: NA
j_call: TRBJ2-1
cdr3_aa: CASSLDVRGNNEQFF
cdr3_nt: TGCGCCAGCAGCTTGGATGTTCGCGGGAACAATGAGCAGTTCTTC

cdr3_length: 12
clone_size: NA
v_call: TRBV2
d_call: NA
j_call: TRBJ1-4
cdr3_aa: CASRQQNEKLFF
cdr3_nt: TGTGCCAGCAGGCAGCAGAATGAAAAACTGTTTTTT

cdr3_length: 15
clone_size: few
v_call: TRBV7-2
d_call: TRBD2
j_call: TRBJ2-7
cdr3_aa: CASSPRTSGRNEQYF
cdr3_nt: TGTGCCAGCAGCCCCAGGACTAGCGGGAGGAACGAGCAGTACTTC

cdr3_length: 19
clone_size: NA
v_call: TRBV7-9
d_call: NA
j_call: TRBJ1-5
cdr3_aa: CASSFWLGDTADGNQPQHF
cdr3_nt: TGTGCCAGCAGCTTTTGGCTGGGGGACACCGCAGATGGCAATCAGCCCCAGCATTTT

cdr3_length: 14
clone_size: NA
v_call: TRBV7-6
d_call: NA
j_call: TRBJ1-3
cdr3_aa: CASSRGVAGNTIYF
cdr3_nt: TGTGCCAGCAGCCGGGGGGTAGCTGGAAACACCATATATTTT

cdr3_length: 14
clone_size: NA
v_call: TRBV27
d_call: NA
j_call: TRBJ2-7
cdr3_aa: CASNRIGSSYEQYF
cdr3_nt: TGTGCCAGCAATCGCATTGGCAGCTCCTACGAGCAGTACTTC

cdr3_length: 14
clone_size: once
v_call: TRBV14
d_call: TRBD1
j_call: TRBJ1-2
cdr3_aa: CASSPPGTGFGYTF
cdr3_nt: TGTGCCAGCAGCCCTCCCGGGACAGGGTTTGGCTACACCTTC

cdr3_length: 12
clone_size: NA
v_call: TRBV19
d_call: NA
j_call: TRBJ2-1
cdr3_aa: CASSNYNNEQFF
cdr3_nt: TGTGCCAGTAGTAACTATAACAATGAGCAGTTCTTC

cdr3_length: 16
clone_size: once
v_call: TRBV27
d_call: TRBD2
j_call: TRBJ2-3
cdr3_aa: CASTSHRGLGADTQYF
cdr3_nt: TGTGCCAGCACATCTCATCGGGGACTAGGGGCAGATACGCAGTATTTT

cdr3_length: 14
clone_size: NA
v_call: TRBV7-2
d_call: TRBD2
j_call: TRBJ2-5
cdr3_aa: CASSFGQGGETQYF
cdr3_nt: TGTGCCAGCAGCTTCGGTCAGGGAGGGGAGACCCAGTACTTC

cdr3_length: 14
clone_size: NA
v_call: TRBV29-1
d_call: NA
j_call: TRBJ2-3
cdr3_aa: CSVEGRRRSDTQYF
cdr3_nt: TGCAGCGTTGAAGGACGTAGAAGATCAGATACGCAGTATTTT

cdr3_length: 11
clone_size: NA
v_call: TRBV18
d_call: NA
j_call: TRBJ2-1
cdr3_aa: CASSPGPEQFF
cdr3_nt: TGTGCCAGCTCACCGGGCCCCGAGCAGTTCTTC

cdr3_length: 13
clone_size: NA
v_call: TRBV27
d_call: NA
j_call: TRBJ2-1
cdr3_aa: CASKSELRNEQFF
cdr3_nt: TGTGCCAGCAAATCTGAGCTTAGGAATGAGCAGTTCTTC

cdr3_length: 11
clone_size: NA
v_call: TRBV5-6
d_call: NA
j_call: TRBJ1-2
cdr3_aa: CASSFQRGYTF
cdr3_nt: TGTGCCAGCAGCTTCCAGAGAGGCTACACCTTC

cdr3_length: 11
clone_size: NA
v_call: TRBV29-1
d_call: NA
j_call: TRBJ2-1
cdr3_aa: CSVEEGHEQFF
cdr3_nt: TGCAGCGTTGAAGAGGGCCATGAGCAGTTCTTC

cdr3_length: 18
clone_size: once
v_call: TRBV13
d_call: TRBD1
j_call: TRBJ2-5
cdr3_aa: CASSRGMGQGSSRETQYF
cdr3_nt: TGTGCCAGCAGCCGGGGGATGGGACAGGGGTCGAGTCGGGAGACCCAGTACTTC

cdr3_length: 15
clone_size: NA
v_call: TRBV19
d_call: NA
j_call: TRBJ1-5
cdr3_aa: CASSIDLDSNQPQHF
cdr3_nt: TGTGCCAGTAGTATAGATCTAGATAGCAATCAGCCCCAGCATTTT